This T cell receptor beta chain was recorded in a study of blood T cell repertoires in COVID-19. Data came from immunoSEQ multiplex PCR; TCRdb stores just in-frame clones and leaves some out. In the table there are under 200,000 clones, approximately 86% of which are singletons. The germline V gene encodes CDR1 MNHEY and CDR2 SMNVEV (reference sequence). The CDR3 contains 13 residues. V was cut by 1 base and J by 7 bases, with 7 bases left in between. The J gene is TRBJ2-2, the V gene TRBV27; TRBD2 might be the D (5 bases). The clonotype originates from a woman aged 80 or over with acute or convalescent COVID-19. The source material was peripheral blood. CDR3 protein: CASSLYRGGELFF. The DNA for the CDR3 is TGTGCCAGCAGTTTATACCGGGGCGGGGAGCTGTTTTTT.